The 25 T cell receptor beta chains below all came from one sample that was sequenced in a study of T cells in Graves' hyperthyroidism and ophthalmopathy. There were TCR beta CDR3 regions amplified from RNA transcripts. The HTBI primer set was used in a first-round RT-PCR of the TCR CDR3. TCRdb re-called the multiplex PCR reads through MiXCR, storing one row per CDR3 protein. The sample carries around 340,000 distinct CDR3 sequences, 11% to 15% recorded once. Input material: blood. These receptors were obtained from a woman in her thirties with Graves' hyperthyroidism.

This clonotype was found many times. The CDR3 is CASSRWGEAFF. The CDR3 DNA sequence: TGTGCCAGCAGCCGTTGGGGTGAAGCTTTCTTT. The chain carries TRBV11-1 and TRBJ1-1; no clear D gene. CDR3 length equals 11 residues. Looked up from germline, CDR1 is SGHAT and CDR2 is FQDESV (reference sequence). The V and J ends lost 5 bases and 7 bases respectively, with 8 bases between them.

This chain links TRBV30 with TRBJ2-1; 12 nucleotides line up with TRBD2. Germline V gene sequence: CDR1 GTSNPN, CDR2 SVGIG (reference sequence). Trimming took 3 bases from V and 5 from J; bases not matched to a gene: 5. There are 15 residues in the CDR3. DNA for the CDR3: TGTGCCTGGAGGGACCGACTAGCGGGGGACAATGAGCAGTTCTTC. Translating gives CAWRDRLAGDNEQFF.

In this sample, this clonotype turned up many times. In DNA form, the CDR3 reads TGTGCCAGCCGTGTACAGGGGGACGAAAAACTGTTTTTT. This translates into CASRVQGDEKLFF. This chain joins TRBV12-3 or TRBV12-4 and TRBJ1-4; 8 bases line up with TRBD1. V lost 8 bases, J lost 8 bases, and 7 bases stayed unmatched. This CDR3 contains 13 residues.

This clonotype has at least ten counts. The chain recombines TRBV7-9 with TRBJ2-3; no clear D gene. CDR1 and CDR2 (germline): SEHNR, FQNEAQ (reference sequence). This CDR3 has 14 residues. V lost 1 base to trimming and J lost 0 bases, with 5 bases between them. CDR3 DNA: TGTGCCAGCAGCTTAGGCCATAGCACAGATACGCAGTATTTT. The encoded protein is CASSLGHSTDTQYF.

This clonotype has only a few counts. The rearrangement links TRBV10-1 to TRBJ2-4; TRBD1 might be the D (6 bases). V lost 4 bases to trimming and J lost 8 bases, with 9 bases between them. The CDR3 extends over 12 amino acids. CDR1 and CDR2 from the germline V gene are WNHNN and SYGVQD (reference sequence). CDR3 DNA sequence: TGCGCCAGCAGTGGACAGGAAGACATTCAGTACTTC. It codes for CASSGQEDIQYF.

The rearrangement joins TRBV20-1 to TRBJ2-2, with D possibly being TRBD2 (6 bases). There are 13 residues in the CDR3. Trimming pared 0 bases from V and 5 bases from J, leaving 7 bases between. CDR1 DFQATT and CDR2 SNEGSKA come from the germline V gene (reference sequence). CDR3 amino acids: CSARDRETGELFF. CDR3 nucleotides: TGCAGTGCTAGAGATCGGGAGACCGGGGAGCTGTTTTTT.

In this sample, this clonotype turned up many times. This chain connects TRBV6-1 to TRBJ1-1, with D uncertain. The V end was cut by 3 bases, the J end by 0 bases, with 2 bases between. This CDR3 is built from 12 residues. Germline loops: CDR1 MNHNS, CDR2 SASEGT. CDR3 sequence (DNA): TGTGCCAGCAGTGAGTTGAACACTGAAGCTTTCTTT. Translating gives CASSELNTEAFF.

The chain couples TRBV18 to TRBJ2-1; D is unresolved. The CDR3 contains 14 residues. Germline CDR1 KGHSH, CDR2 LQKENI. V lost 3 bases to trimming and J lost 6 bases, with 12 bases between them. CDR3 coding DNA: TGTGCCAGCTCACCTCCCCGGCCCGTCAATGAGCAGTTCTTC. It translates to CASSPPRPVNEQFF.

This clonotype was detected many times. The chain recombines TRBV28 with TRBJ2-3; 10 nucleotides match TRBD2. V was pared by 1 base and J by 3 bases, with 7 bases of the junction left unmatched. Per the germline V gene, CDR1 is MDHEN and CDR2 is SYDVKM. This CDR3 has 17 amino acids. This CDR3 is CASSLYSGLADTDTQYF. CDR3 DNA: TGTGCCAGCAGTTTATACAGTGGACTAGCGGATACAGATACGCAGTATTTT. The variable domain in full, with the rest retrieved from reference TRBV28 and TRBJ2-3, is DVKVTQSSRYLVKRTGEKVFLECVQDMDHENMFWYRQDPGLGLRLIYFSYDVKMKEKGDIPEGYSVSREKKERFSLILESASTNQTSMYLCASSLYSGLADTDTQYFGPGTRLTVL.

This clonotype has a count of ten or more. The rearrangement joins TRBV7-6 to TRBJ2-3, with 7 bases that match TRBD1. There are 16 residues in the CDR3. V gave up 5 bases and J gave up 2 bases; unmatched junction bases: 10. The germline gives CDR1 SGHVS, CDR2 FNYEAQ. This chain's CDR3 is CASSPSRGPLTDTQYF. The CDR3 DNA reads TGTGCCAGCAGCCCATCAAGGGGGCCCCTCACAGATACGCAGTATTTT.

V and J are TRBV9 and TRBJ2-7; 9 bases align to TRBD1. Germline lookup yields CDR1 SGDLS and CDR2 YYNGEE. This CDR3 spans 15 amino acids. V was clipped by 4 bases and J by 3 bases; unmatched bases: 8. CDR3 sequence reads: CASSMTGTGNYEQYF. CDR3 sequence (DNA): TGTGCCAGCAGCATGACCGGGACAGGGAACTACGAGCAGTACTTC.

In its sample, this clonotype was seen many times. V is TRBV2 and J is TRBJ1-2; D is perhaps TRBD1 (6 bases). The ends were cut back, 2 bases at V and 8 bases at J, with 12 bases in the middle. Germline CDR1 SNHLY, CDR2 FYNNEI. The length of the CDR3 is 13 residues. DNA of the CDR3: TGTGCCAGCAGTGAACAACCCACAGGGGGCTACACCTTC. Translating it yields CASSEQPTGGYTF.

This chain joins TRBV3-1 and TRBJ2-2; 9 bases align to TRBD1. This CDR3 comprises 16 residues. The germline gives CDR1 LGHDT, CDR2 YNNKEL (reference sequence). V dropped 4 bases and J dropped 4; count of bases not matched to a gene: 7. The DNA for the CDR3 is TGTGCCAGCAGCCGCGGGACAGGGACCTTCACCGGGGAGCTGTTTTTT. Its protein is CASSRGTGTFTGELFF.

This chain uses TRBV11-2 with TRBJ2-7; weak D call: TRBD2 (6 bases). CDR3 length: 15 residues. The germline V and J ends were trimmed by 0 bases and 4 bases, with 13 bases remaining between them. Germline loops: CDR1 SGHAT, CDR2 FQNNGV. The CDR3 DNA reads as TGTGCCAGCAGCTTAGAGGCAGGGAGGAATTACGAGCAGTACTTC. Translating it yields CASSLEAGRNYEQYF.

In its sample, this clonotype was seen many times. The rearrangement uses TRBV28 and TRBJ1-4; 7 nucleotides match TRBD1. CDR1 and CDR2 (germline): MDHEN, SYDVKM. Trimming at V came to 2 bases and at J to 6 bases, leaving 6 bases not matched to a gene. This CDR3 comprises 15 residues. CDR3: CASSLPGTVDEKLFF. The DNA of the CDR3 is TGTGCCAGCAGTTTACCCGGGACAGTGGATGAAAAACTGTTTTTT.

On this clonotype: At one end, the junction sequence differs from germline, possibly due to a read error. The chain has TRBV11-2 and TRBJ2-3; tentatively, D is TRBD1 (5 bases). This CDR3 has 13 residues. The germline V gene has CDR1 SGHAT and CDR2 FQNNGV. As DNA, the CDR3 is TGTGCCAGCAGCTTAGGTGGTAGAGATACGCAGGGTTTT. Amino acid sequence: CASSLGGRDTQGF.

This clonotype has ten or more counts. As DNA, the CDR3 is TGTGCCAGCAAAACACAATACAATGAGCAGTTCTTC. Translated: CASKTQYNEQFF. The V gene is TRBV12-3 or TRBV12-4, the J gene TRBJ2-1, with unresolved D. This CDR3 has 12 residues. The V gene lost 7 bases and the J gene lost 4 bases, with 8 bases spanning the gap.

As to this clonotype: Possible read error: a much larger clone is one base away. The CDR3 sequence is CAWKGAEHEQYF. DNA for the CDR3: TGTGCCTGGAAAGGGGCGGAACACGAGCAGTACTTC. The chain carries TRBV30 and TRBJ2-7; D perhaps matches TRBD1 (5 bases). Germline V CDR1 and CDR2: GTSNPN, SVGIG (reference sequence). Deletions cut 4 bases from V and 5 bases from J, with 12 bases between. The length of the CDR3 is 12 residues.

This clonotype was picked up a small number of times. The J gene is TRBJ2-3, the V gene TRBV7-2; 11 bases match TRBD1. CDR3 length: 22 amino acids. CDR1 and CDR2 (germline): SGHTA, FQGNSA. Trimming took 2 bases from V and 0 from J; bases not matched to a gene: 19. The DNA for the CDR3 is TGTGCCAGCAGCTTACTGGACAGGGGGCGGTGGGGGCCCCGTTATAGCACAGATACGCAGTATTTT. The encoded protein is CASSLLDRGRWGPRYSTDTQYF.

Ten or more counts support this clonotype. The chain has TRBV12-3 or TRBV12-4 and TRBJ2-3, with unresolved D. The CDR3 length is 17 residues. V gave up 3 bases and J gave up 0 bases, with 16 bases separating them. In DNA form, the CDR3 reads TGTGCCAGCAGTTTGGGTGGAAGGTTCTCTAGCACAGATACGCAGTATTTT. Translating gives CASSLGGRFSSTDTQYF.

This clonotype was counted ten times or more. This chain links TRBV2 with TRBJ1-1; D unclear. The CDR3 is 14 amino acids. Trimming pared 6 bases from V and 0 bases from J, leaving 11 bases between. Germline CDR1 and CDR2: SNHLY and FYNNEI. Here the CDR3 DNA reads TGTGCCAGCAGCCCCGGGTCCCTGAACACTGAAGCTTTCTTT. Translation: CASSPGSLNTEAFF. The full variable domain, its missing parts supplied by reference TRBV2 and TRBJ1-1, is EPEVTQTPSHQVTQMGQEVILRCVPISNHLYFYWYRQILGQKVEFLVSFYNNEISEKSEIFDDQFSVERPDGSNFTLKIRSTKLEDSAMYFCASSPGSLNTEAFFGQGTRLTVV.

This chain uses TRBV4-3 with TRBJ2-5; no definite D call. Germline CDR1 and CDR2: LGHNA and YSLEER. This CDR3 has 13 amino acids. V lost 2 bases to trimming and J lost 4 bases, with 8 bases between them. The CDR3: CASSQLQSETQYF. The CDR3 bases are TGCGCCAGCAGCCAACTTCAGTCAGAGACCCAGTACTTC.

The chain uses TRBV6-1 and TRBJ1-5; TRBD1 aligns across 8 bases. Looked up from germline, CDR1 is MNHNS and CDR2 is SASEGT. This CDR3 is built from 14 residues. The trim removed 6 bases at V and 6 bases at J, leaving 7 bases unmatched. The CDR3 reads CASSPDRDRQPQHF. CDR3 DNA: TGTGCCAGCAGCCCGGACAGGGATCGTCAGCCCCAGCATTTT.

The chain employs TRBV20-1 and TRBJ1-2; the match to TRBD1 covers 7 bases. Trimming at V came to 3 bases and at J to 4 bases, leaving 8 bases not matched to a gene. The CDR3 loop spans 14 amino acids. The germline CDR1 and CDR2 sequences are DFQATT and SNEGSKA (reference sequence). The CDR3 DNA is TGCAGTGCTAGGGAACAGGGGAGAGGCTATGGCTACACCTTC. This encodes CSAREQGRGYGYTF.

This clonotype showed up many times. The rearrangement joins TRBV7-3 to TRBJ1-1; 8 bases map to TRBD1. The CDR3 has 14 amino acids. The junction had 9 bases not matched to a gene; V was cut back by 5 bases and J by 7 bases. The germline V gene encodes CDR1 SGHTA and CDR2 FQGTGA. CDR3 loop: CASSPPQGAGEAFF. CDR3 nucleotides: TGTGCCAGCAGCCCCCCGCAGGGGGCGGGTGAAGCTTTCTTT.